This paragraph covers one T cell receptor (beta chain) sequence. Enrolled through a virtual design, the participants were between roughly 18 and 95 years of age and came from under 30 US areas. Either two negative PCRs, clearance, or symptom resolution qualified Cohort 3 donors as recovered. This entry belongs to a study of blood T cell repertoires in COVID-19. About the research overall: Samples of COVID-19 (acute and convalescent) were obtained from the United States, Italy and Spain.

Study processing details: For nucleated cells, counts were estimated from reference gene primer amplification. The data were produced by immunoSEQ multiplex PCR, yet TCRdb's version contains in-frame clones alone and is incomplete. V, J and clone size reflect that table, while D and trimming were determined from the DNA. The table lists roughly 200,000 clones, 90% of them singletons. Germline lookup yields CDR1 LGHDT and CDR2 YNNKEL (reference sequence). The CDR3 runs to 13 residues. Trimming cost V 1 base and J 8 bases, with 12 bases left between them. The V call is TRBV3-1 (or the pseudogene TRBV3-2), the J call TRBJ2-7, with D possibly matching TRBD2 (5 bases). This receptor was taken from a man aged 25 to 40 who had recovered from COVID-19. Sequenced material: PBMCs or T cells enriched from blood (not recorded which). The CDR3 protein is CASSQGRGGKQYF. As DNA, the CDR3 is TGTGCCAGCAGCCAAGGACGGGGTGGGAAGCAGTACTTC.